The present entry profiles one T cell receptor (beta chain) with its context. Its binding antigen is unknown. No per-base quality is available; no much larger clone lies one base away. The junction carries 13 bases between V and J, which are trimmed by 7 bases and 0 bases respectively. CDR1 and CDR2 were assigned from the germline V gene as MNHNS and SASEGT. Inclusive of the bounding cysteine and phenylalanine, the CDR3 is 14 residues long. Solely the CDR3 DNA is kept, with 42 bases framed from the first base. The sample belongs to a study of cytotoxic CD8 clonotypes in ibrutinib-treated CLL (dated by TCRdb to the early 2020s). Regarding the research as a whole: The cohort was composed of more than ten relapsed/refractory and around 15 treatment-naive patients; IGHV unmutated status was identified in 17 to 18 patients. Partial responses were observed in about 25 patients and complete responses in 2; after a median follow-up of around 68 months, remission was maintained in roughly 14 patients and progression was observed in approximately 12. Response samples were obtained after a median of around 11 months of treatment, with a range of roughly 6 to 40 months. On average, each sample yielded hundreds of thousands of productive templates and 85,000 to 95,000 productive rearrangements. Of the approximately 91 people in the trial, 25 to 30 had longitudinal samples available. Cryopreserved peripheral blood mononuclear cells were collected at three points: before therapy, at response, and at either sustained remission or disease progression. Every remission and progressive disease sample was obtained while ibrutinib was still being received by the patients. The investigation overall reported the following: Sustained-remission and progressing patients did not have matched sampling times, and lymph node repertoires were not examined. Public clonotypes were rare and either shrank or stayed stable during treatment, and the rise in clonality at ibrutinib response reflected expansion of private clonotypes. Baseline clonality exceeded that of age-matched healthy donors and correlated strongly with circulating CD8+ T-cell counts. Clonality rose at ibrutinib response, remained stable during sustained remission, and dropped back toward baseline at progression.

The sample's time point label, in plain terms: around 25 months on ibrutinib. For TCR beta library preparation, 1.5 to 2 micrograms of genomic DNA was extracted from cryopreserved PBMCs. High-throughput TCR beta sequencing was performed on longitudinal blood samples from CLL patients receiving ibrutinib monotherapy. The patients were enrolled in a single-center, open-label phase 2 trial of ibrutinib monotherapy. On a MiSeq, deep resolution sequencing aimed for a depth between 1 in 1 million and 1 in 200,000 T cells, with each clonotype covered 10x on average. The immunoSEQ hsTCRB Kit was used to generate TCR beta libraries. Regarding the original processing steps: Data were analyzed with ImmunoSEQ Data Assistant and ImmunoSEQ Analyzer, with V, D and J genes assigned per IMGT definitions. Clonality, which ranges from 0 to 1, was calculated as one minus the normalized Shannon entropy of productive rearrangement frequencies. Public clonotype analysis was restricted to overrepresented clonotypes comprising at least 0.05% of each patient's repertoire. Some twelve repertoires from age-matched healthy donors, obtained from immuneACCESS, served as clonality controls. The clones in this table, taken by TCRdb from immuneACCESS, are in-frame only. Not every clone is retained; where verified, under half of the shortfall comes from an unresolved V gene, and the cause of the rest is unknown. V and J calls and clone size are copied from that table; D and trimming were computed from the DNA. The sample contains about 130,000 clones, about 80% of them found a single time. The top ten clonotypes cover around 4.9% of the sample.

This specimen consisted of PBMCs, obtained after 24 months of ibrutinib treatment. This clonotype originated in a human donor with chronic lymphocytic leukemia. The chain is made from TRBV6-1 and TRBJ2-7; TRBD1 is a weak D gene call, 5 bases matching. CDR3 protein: CASNPGHSSYEQYF. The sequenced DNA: TGTGCCAGCAACCCTGGACACAGCTCCTACGAGCAGTACTTC.